Each of the 11 T cell receptor beta chains below was sequenced from the same sample in a study of cytomegalovirus exposure and HLA in healthy donors. 13 Jbeta primers and 60 Vbeta primers were used for the PCR. Clones were read by immunoSEQ multiplex PCR, and TCRdb kept only the in-frame ones, dropping some. The repertoire holds roughly 180,000 clones, with about 85% as singletons. Sequencing used PBMCs. The receptors here all came from a boy aged 2 to 9 in good health and CMV-seronegative.

V gene TRBV7-8 combines with J gene TRBJ2-1; D is possibly TRBD2 (7 bases). Germline V gene sequence: CDR1 SGHVS, CDR2 FQNEAQ. Deletions cut 2 bases from V and 5 bases from J, with 16 bases between. The CDR3 covers 16 residues. As DNA, the CDR3 is TGTGCCAGCAGCTTATATGGGGGGGCCCTGAACAATGAGCAGTTCTTC. Translated: CASSLYGGALNNEQFF.

The rearrangement uses TRBV6-1 and TRBJ2-7; TRBD2 agrees at 11 bases. This CDR3 is 15 amino acids long. Germline V gives CDR1 MNHNS, CDR2 SASEGT. The V and J ends lost 1 base and 3 bases, in that order; junction bases with no gene match: 2. CDR3 residues: CASSEGTSGYYEQYF. The CDR3 DNA reads TGTGCCAGCAGTGAAGGGACTAGCGGGTACTACGAGCAGTACTTC.

This clone was observed a few times. The V and J genes are TRBV12-5 and TRBJ2-2; TRBD1 matches at 8 bases. Germline assignment: CDR1 LGHNT and CDR2 FRNRAP. The V segment lost 1 base and the J segment 5 bases; nucleotides outside the gene matches: 9. The CDR3 covers 17 residues. Here the CDR3 DNA reads TGTGCTAGTGGTTTGGCCCCGTGGACAGGGAGGACCGGGGAGCTGTTTTTT. It codes for CASGLAPWTGRTGELFF.

V and J are TRBV19 and TRBJ1-4, with D maybe TRBD1 (6 bases). Trimming took off 1 base at V and 6 bases at J, with 12 bases between the two ends. This CDR3 contains 15 residues. Germline loops: CDR1 LNHDA, CDR2 SQIVND (reference sequence). The CDR3 region has the DNA TGTGCCAGTAGTATAGCGCAGGGGAGAGATGAAAAACTGTTTTTT. Its protein is CASSIAQGRDEKLFF.

The chain has TRBV30 and TRBJ1-6, with TRBD1 identical over 7 bases. The length of the CDR3 is 16 residues. The V gene's germline CDR1 is GTSNPN and CDR2 SVGIG (reference sequence). The V gene end was trimmed by 2 bases and the J gene end by 3 bases; junction bases not matched to a gene: 7. For the CDR3, the DNA is TGTGCCTGGAGTATGCAGGGGGATTTCTATAATTCACCCCTCCACTTT. Translation: CAWSMQGDFYNSPLHF.

This clone was seen once. The CDR3 coding sequence is TGCGCCAGCAGCCAAGGAGCTGTTTACGAGCAGTACTTC. Encoded protein: CASSQGAVYEQYF. The chain links TRBV4-1 to TRBJ2-7, with unresolved D. V was clipped by 1 base and J by 4 bases, with 8 bases between them. Germline V gives CDR1 MGHRA, CDR2 YSYEKL. This CDR3 is built from 13 residues.

This clone was observed a single time. The chain uses TRBV4-1 and TRBJ1-3; D gene unclear. The CDR3 runs to 14 residues. Germline V lookup: CDR1 MGHRA, CDR2 YSYEKL. V was cut by 1 base and J by 0 bases, with 4 bases left in between. For the CDR3, the DNA is TGCGCCAGCAGCCAAGGTAGCTCTGGAAACACCATATATTTT. Its protein is CASSQGSSGNTIYF.

This chain links TRBV28 with TRBJ1-5, with 7 bases matching TRBD1. V lost 6 bases, J lost 1 base, and 12 bases stayed unmatched. The CDR3 has 17 residues. Germline V CDR1 and CDR2: MDHEN, SYDVKM. Written as DNA, the CDR3 is TGTGCCAGCAGCCCCGGCAGGGGGGATAAGAGCAATCAGCCCCAGCATTTT. Protein sequence: CASSPGRGDKSNQPQHF.

The V gene is TRBV28, the J gene TRBJ2-7; D may be TRBD2 (5 bases). Trimming removed 2 bases at V and 0 bases at J, with 14 bases between. Germline V gene data show CDR1 as MDHEN and CDR2 as SYDVKM. CDR3 length equals 16 residues. The CDR3 bases are TGTGCCAGCAGTTTACGGGATTTGACGTACTCCTACGAGCAGTACTTC. Translation gives CASSLRDLTYSYEQYF.

For this clone: Germline and junction disagree at one end, which may indicate a read error. This chain joins TRBV7-9 and TRBJ2-7, with D possibly matching TRBD2 (5 bases). Germline CDR1 is SEHNR and CDR2 is FQNEAQ (reference sequence). The CDR3 runs to 11 residues. As DNA, the CDR3 is TGTTCCAGCAGCTGGGAGTGGGAGCAGTACTTC. It yields the protein CSSSWEWEQYF.

The chain links TRBV19 to TRBJ2-2; weak D call: TRBD2 (6 bases). Trimming took 5 bases from V and 4 from J, leaving 17 bases between them. CDR1 and CDR2 (germline): LNHDA, SQIVND (reference sequence). The length of the CDR3 is 16 residues. For the CDR3, the DNA is TGTGCCAGTAGTCTCCGGATGGGAGGCGTCACCGGGGAGCTGTTTTTT. This encodes CASSLRMGGVTGELFF.